A single sample gave rise to the 24 T cell receptor beta chains below, sequenced in a study of cytomegalovirus exposure and HLA in healthy donors. The repertoire was sequenced with immunoSEQ multiplex PCR; TCRdb's copy has only in-frame clones and lacks some. This sample has roughly 90,000 clones; 75% to 90% occur once, and the top ten carry about 20%. The specimen was PBMCs. These receptors came from a man between 18 and 29 years old in good health and CMV-seropositive.

This rearrangement joins TRBV30 to TRBJ2-2; D is unclear. Looked up from germline, CDR1 is GTSNPN and CDR2 is SVGIG (reference sequence). This CDR3 region has 12 residues. V lost 0 bases and J lost 6, with 5 bases in between. DNA for the CDR3: TGTGCCTGGAGTGTAGAGCCCGGGGAGCTGTTTTTT. It codes for CAWSVEPGELFF. Using reference TRBV30 and TRBJ2-2 for the parts outside the CDR3, the full variable domain is SQTIHQWPATLVQPVGSPLSLECTVEGTSNPNLYWYRQAAGRGLQLLFYSVGIGQISSEVPQNLSASRPQDRQFILSSKKLLLSDSGFYLCAWSVEPGELFFGEGSRLTVL.

The chain links TRBV27 to TRBJ2-5; D remains unclear. There are 13 residues in the CDR3. Germline-derived CDR1 and CDR2 are MNHEY and SMNVEV (reference sequence). V lost 0 bases and J 1 base, leaving 3 bases between the germline ends. CDR3 amino acids: CASSLSIQETQYF. DNA for the CDR3: TGTGCCAGCAGTTTATCTATCCAAGAGACCCAGTACTTC.

The chain is built from TRBV12-5 and TRBJ2-1, with TRBD2 identical over 10 bases. Trimming removed 1 base from V and 5 bases from J; junction bases left unmatched: 2. The CDR3 contains 15 residues. Germline V gene lookup returns CDR1 LGHNT and CDR2 FRNRAP. CDR3: CASGLGLAGNNEQFF. The CDR3 DNA follows: TGTGCTAGTGGTTTGGGACTAGCGGGTAACAATGAGCAGTTCTTC.

Here the CDR3 DNA reads TGTGCCAGCAGCTTAGGTGATACAGGGCAAGAGACCCAGTACTTC. Protein: CASSLGDTGQETQYF. The V call is TRBV7-9, the J call TRBJ2-5; D may be TRBD1 (6 bases). Trimming stripped 1 base from V and 2 bases from J, with 11 bases between. CDR1 is SEHNR and CDR2 is FQNEAQ in the germline V gene (reference sequence). CDR3 length: 15 residues.

V usage is TRBV5-1 and J usage is TRBJ2-5; 7 positions match TRBD2. The CDR3 has 15 residues. V was pared by 1 base and J by 5 bases, with 8 bases of the junction left unmatched. Germline V gene sequence: CDR1 SGHRS, CDR2 YFSETQ. CDR3 nucleotide sequence: TGCGCCAGCAGCTTGTCCGGCGGGAGATTGGAGACCCAGTACTTC. The encoded protein is CASSLSGGRLETQYF.

The CDR3 loop is CASSRSGRVETQYF. The CDR3 nucleotides are TGTGCCAGCAGCCGTAGCGGGAGGGTAGAGACCCAGTACTTC. This chain joins TRBV27 and TRBJ2-5; 11 bases fit TRBD2. The V gene end was trimmed by 6 bases and the J gene end by 4 bases; junction bases not matched to a gene: 4. The germline V gene encodes CDR1 MNHEY and CDR2 SMNVEV (reference sequence). The CDR3 loop spans 14 amino acids.

This chain uses TRBV5-6 with TRBJ2-7; D is perhaps TRBD2 (5 bases). Germline V gene lookup returns CDR1 SGHDT and CDR2 YYEEEE. V was cut by 2 bases and J by 4 bases, with 10 bases left in between. The CDR3 runs to 13 residues. CDR3 in DNA: TGTGCCAGCAGCTTCGGAGGCCTTTACGAGCAGTACGTC. This codes for CASSFGGLYEQYV.

The chain links TRBV6-1 to TRBJ2-3; TRBD2 might be the D (5 bases). Germline-derived CDR1 and CDR2 are MNHNS and SASEGT. V was trimmed by 4 bases and J by 3 bases, leaving 17 bases between them. This CDR3 has 16 residues. Written as DNA, the CDR3 is TGTGCCAGCAGTGTGGGGAGTCAGATCCTTACAGATACGCAGTATTTT. Translation gives CASSVGSQILTDTQYF.

This CDR3 reads CAWSPGQGADTQYF. The CDR3 DNA reads as TGTGCCTGGAGCCCGGGACAGGGGGCAGATACGCAGTATTTT. The rearrangement uses TRBV30 and TRBJ2-3; 11 bases line up with TRBD1. The length of the CDR3 is 14 residues. Germline V gene sequence: CDR1 GTSNPN, CDR2 SVGIG (reference sequence). Germline trimming cut 3 bases from V and 4 bases from J; bases unmatched to any gene: 3.

The CDR3 is CASSLLLKYGYTF. In DNA form, the CDR3 reads TGTGCCAGCAGTTTATTACTGAAATATGGCTACACCTTC. This chain uses TRBV28 with TRBJ1-2; D uncertain. With 1 base removed from V and 5 bases from J, the gap between germline ends came to 8 bases. CDR1 and CDR2 (germline): MDHEN, SYDVKM. The CDR3 runs to 13 residues.

The J gene is TRBJ1-5, the V gene TRBV6-6; D might be TRBD1 (6 bases). Germline values: CDR1 MNHNY, CDR2 SVGAGI (reference sequence). V gave up 5 bases and J gave up 4 bases, with 9 bases separating them. The CDR3 runs to 13 residues. The CDR3 protein is CASSIQGNQPQHF. The DNA for the CDR3 is TGTGCCAGCAGTATACAGGGAAATCAGCCCCAGCATTTT.

This sequence joins TRBV28 and TRBJ2-3; 9 bases line up with TRBD2. Germline CDR1 reads MDHEN; CDR2 reads SYDVKM. V was clipped by 4 bases and J by 2 bases; unmatched bases: 4. The CDR3 is 15 residues long. CDR3 region: CASSSSGANTDTQYF. DNA of the CDR3: TGTGCCAGCAGTTCTAGCGGGGCAAACACAGATACGCAGTATTTT.

The chain links TRBV7-9 to TRBJ2-2; D gene unclear. The CDR3 contains 15 residues. Germline V gene sequence: CDR1 SEHNR, CDR2 FQNEAQ (reference sequence). Trimming shortened V by 1 base and J by 2 bases, and 8 bases separated the two germline ends. The CDR3 region has the DNA TGTGCCAGCAGCTTAGGAACAGCTAACACCGGGGAGCTGTTTTTT. Translation gives CASSLGTANTGELFF. Supplemented by reference TRBV7-9 and TRBJ2-2, the full variable domain reads DTGVSQNPRHKITKRGQNVTFRCDPISEHNRLYWYRQTLGQGPEFLTYFQNEAQLEKSRLLSDRFSAERPKGSFSTLEIQRTEQGDSAMYLCASSLGTANTGELFFGEGSRLTVL.

The chain employs TRBV5-6 and TRBJ2-5; tentative D call: TRBD1 (6 bases). Germline values: CDR1 SGHDT, CDR2 YYEEEE. V was shortened by 4 bases and J by 4 bases, with 17 bases between the two germline ends. The CDR3 contains 15 residues. The DNA of the CDR3 is TGTGCCAGCAGCCCAACGCCAGGGGACGGAGAGACCCAGTACTTC. As protein: CASSPTPGDGETQYF.

The chain has TRBV29-1 and TRBJ2-5, with D possibly matching TRBD1 (6 bases). V was pared by 7 bases and J by 0 bases, with 9 bases between. The CDR3 length is 12 residues. Germline V lookup: CDR1 SQVTM, CDR2 ANQGSEA. The CDR3 loop is CSGYRDQETQYF. DNA of the CDR3: TGCAGCGGATACAGGGACCAAGAGACCCAGTACTTC.

The chain uses TRBV7-9 and TRBJ1-1; D is undetermined. V was clipped by 5 bases and J by 4 bases, with 17 bases between them. The CDR3 is 15 amino acids. Germline CDR1 is SEHNR and CDR2 is FQNEAQ (reference sequence). The CDR3 spells CASSTPGGFGTEAFF. CDR3 nucleotide sequence: TGTGCCAGCAGCACCCCTGGAGGGTTTGGCACTGAAGCTTTCTTT.

This chain connects TRBV7-8 to TRBJ1-1, with 8 bases fitting TRBD1. The CDR3 length is 15 residues. V trimming: 4 bases; J trimming: 4 bases; junction bases outside the gene matches: 8. Germline V lookup: CDR1 SGHVS, CDR2 FQNEAQ. The CDR3 loop is CASSSVWTGSTEAFF. The DNA for the CDR3 is TGTGCCAGCAGCTCCGTTTGGACAGGGTCCACTGAAGCTTTCTTT.

This sequence joins TRBV28 and TRBJ1-2, with 7 bases fitting TRBD1. V was pared by 8 bases and J by 7 bases, with 13 bases of the junction left unmatched. This CDR3 spans 14 amino acids. Per germline, CDR1 MDHEN and CDR2 SYDVKM. The CDR3 DNA reads as TGTGCCAGCCTAGGGACAGCTATATTTCCTGGCTACACCTTC. Translation: CASLGTAIFPGYTF.

The chain couples TRBV6-1 to TRBJ2-7, with D possibly TRBD1 on 6 matching bases. There are 13 residues in the CDR3. Trimming stripped 4 bases from V and 4 bases from J, with 11 bases between. The germline V gene encodes CDR1 MNHNS and CDR2 SASEGT. In DNA form, the CDR3 reads TGTGCCAGCAGTGGACAGGACAGTTACGAGCAGTACGTC. Its translation is CASSGQDSYEQYV.

The chain carries TRBV5-4 and TRBJ1-1; D perhaps matches TRBD1 (6 bases). This CDR3 is built from 12 residues. Germline V gene lookup returns CDR1 SGHNT and CDR2 YYREEE (reference sequence). Trimming stripped 2 bases from V and 8 bases from J, with 10 bases between. Here the CDR3 reads CASSFNTGEAFF. The CDR3 DNA is TGTGCCAGCAGCTTCAATACAGGGGAAGCTTTCTTT.

This chain links TRBV30 with TRBJ2-6, with D hard to call. Trimming cost V 8 bases and J 1 base, with 6 bases left between them. The CDR3 spans 12 residues. Germline V gives CDR1 GTSNPN, CDR2 SVGIG (reference sequence). CDR3 sequence (DNA): TGTGCCCTCGGGTCTGGGGCCAACGTCCTGACTTTC. Protein product: CALGSGANVLTF.

The genes are TRBV10-2 and TRBJ1-2, with D possibly being TRBD1 (6 bases). From germline, CDR1 is WSHSY and CDR2 SAAADI. CDR3 length equals 14 residues. Trimming left V 2 bases short and J 0 bases short, with 7 bases between. The CDR3 sequence is CASSEGDTNYGYTF. CDR3 bases: TGCGCCAGCAGTGAGGGGGACACTAACTATGGCTACACCTTC.

This chain uses TRBV13 with TRBJ1-2; D is unclear. Trimming left V 2 bases short and J 3 bases short, with 7 bases between. The CDR3 covers 13 residues. Germline V gene lookup returns CDR1 PRHDT and CDR2 FYEKMQ (reference sequence). CDR3 amino acids: CASSLKGDYGYTF. The CDR3 nucleotides are TGTGCCAGCAGCTTAAAGGGAGACTATGGCTACACCTTC.

The genes are TRBV25-1 and TRBJ2-5; 7 bases match TRBD2. The CDR3 spans 16 residues. The J segment lost 1 base and the V segment lost 1 base, leaving 6 bases of the junction unmatched. In germline, CDR1 is MGHDK, CDR2 SYGVNS. The CDR3 bases are TGTGCCAGCAGTGAATTGGCTAGCGGATCCCAAGAGACCCAGTACTTC. It translates to CASSELASGSQETQYF.